These T cell receptor beta chains were read from a single sample in a study of patients and donors after allogeneic stem cell transplantation. TCRdb used MiXCR to reprocess the RT-PCR reads, holding one entry per CDR3 protein. This table holds roughly 960,000 distinct CDR3 sequences, under 20% found once. Sequenced sample: blood, either unsorted or a sorted T cell fraction (not recorded which). Every receptor here comes from a human donor who was either an allogeneic HSCT recipient or a stem cell or donor lymphocyte infusion donor (not recorded which). It is not recorded whose cells these are; they may come from a transplant donor. The CDR3 runs from the conserved cysteine through the conserved F or W. D genes are given only for firm matches. A clone size is listed for some rows: how often the clone was seen (once, few, many), or a class if it is expanded.

j_gene: TRBJ2-5
v_gene: TRBV20-1
abundance: few
d_gene: TRBD2
CDR3aa: CSAKAGGRETQYF
CDR3nt: TGCAGTGCAAAAGCGGGGGGAAGAGAGACCCAGTACTTC

j_gene: TRBJ2-2
v_gene: TRBV13
abundance: .
d_gene: TRBD2
CDR3aa: CASSPPTLGGTDTGELFF
CDR3nt: TGTGCCAGCAGCCCACCAACCCTGGGGGGGACCGACACCGGGGAGCTGTTTTTT

j_gene: TRBJ1-5
v_gene: TRBV12-3/TRBV12-4
abundance: .
d_gene: .
CDR3aa: CASSPYDRSLNQPQHF
CDR3nt: TGTGCCAGCAGTCCCTACGACAGGTCCTTGAATCAGCCCCAGCATTTT

j_gene: TRBJ2-1
v_gene: TRBV12-3/TRBV12-4
abundance: few
d_gene: .
CDR3aa: CASSFSSHEQFF
CDR3nt: TGTGCCAGCAGCTTTAGTAGTCATGAGCAGTTCTTC

j_gene: TRBJ1-5
v_gene: TRBV7-9
abundance: .
d_gene: TRBD1
CDR3aa: CASRAGTGLWQPQHF
CDR3nt: TGTGCCAGCAGGGCAGGGACAGGGCTATGGCAGCCCCAGCATTTT

j_gene: TRBJ1-3
v_gene: TRBV20-1
abundance: .
d_gene: .
CDR3aa: CSARPDGSGNTIYF
CDR3nt: TGCAGTGCGCGACCCGACGGCTCTGGAAACACCATATATTTT

j_gene: TRBJ2-1
v_gene: TRBV5-1
abundance: few
d_gene: .
CDR3aa: CASSHPGGEQFF
CDR3nt: TGCGCCAGCAGTCACCCGGGGGGCGAGCAGTTCTTC

j_gene: TRBJ2-7
v_gene: TRBV9
abundance: few
d_gene: TRBD1
CDR3aa: CASSVGDTGASEQYF
CDR3nt: TGTGCCAGCAGCGTAGGTGATACAGGGGCGAGCGAGCAGTACTTC

j_gene: TRBJ2-3
v_gene: TRBV7-8
abundance: few
d_gene: TRBD1
CDR3aa: CASSPRTGIDTQYF
CDR3nt: TGTGCCAGCAGCCCGAGGACAGGGATAGATACGCAGTATTTT

j_gene: TRBJ2-1
v_gene: TRBV3-1
abundance: .
d_gene: TRBD2
CDR3aa: CASSLGLAENNEQFF
CDR3nt: TGTGCCAGCAGCCTGGGACTAGCGGAAAACAATGAGCAGTTCTTC

j_gene: TRBJ2-2
v_gene: TRBV29-1
abundance: few
d_gene: TRBD1
CDR3aa: CSVETGLTGELFF
CDR3nt: TGCAGCGTTGAGACAGGGCTTACCGGGGAGCTGTTTTTT

j_gene: TRBJ2-7
v_gene: TRBV5-1
abundance: .
d_gene: TRBD1
CDR3aa: CASSEGTGMGEQYF
CDR3nt: TGCGCCAGCAGCGAAGGGACAGGGATGGGCGAGCAGTACTTC

j_gene: TRBJ1-1
v_gene: TRBV20-1
abundance: .
d_gene: .
CDR3aa: CSAQRPIPEAFF
CDR3nt: TGCAGTGCCCAACGGCCGATCCCTGAAGCTTTCTTT

j_gene: TRBJ2-1
v_gene: TRBV12-3/TRBV12-4
abundance: few
d_gene: .
CDR3aa: CASSFLEGGNEQFF
CDR3nt: TGTGCCAGCAGTTTTCTAGAGGGGGGAAATGAGCAGTTCTTC